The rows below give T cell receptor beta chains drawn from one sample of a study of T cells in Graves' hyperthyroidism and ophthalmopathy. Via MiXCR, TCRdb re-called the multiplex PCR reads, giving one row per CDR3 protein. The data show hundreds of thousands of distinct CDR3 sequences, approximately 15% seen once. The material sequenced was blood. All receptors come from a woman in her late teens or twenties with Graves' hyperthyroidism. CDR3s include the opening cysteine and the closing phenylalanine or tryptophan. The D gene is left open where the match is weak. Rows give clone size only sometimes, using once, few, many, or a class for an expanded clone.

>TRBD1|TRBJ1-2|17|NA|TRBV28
CASSNFPTGWPNYGYTF
TGTGCCAGCAGTAATTTCCCGACAGGGTGGCCTAACTATGGCTACACCTTC
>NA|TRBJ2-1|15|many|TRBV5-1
CASSLVPGPYNEQFF
TGCGCCAGCAGCTTGGTTCCAGGTCCCTACAATGAGCAGTTCTTC
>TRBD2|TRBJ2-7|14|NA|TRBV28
CASRSKRESYEQYF
TGTGCCAGCAGAAGTAAGCGGGAGTCCTACGAGCAGTACTTC
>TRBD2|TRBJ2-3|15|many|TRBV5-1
CASSLVAGGGDTQYF
TGCGCCAGCAGCTTGGTGGCGGGAGGTGGAGATACGCAGTATTTT
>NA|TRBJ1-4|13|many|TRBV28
CASSLIRDEKLFF
TGTGCCAGCAGTTTGATCAGGGATGAAAAACTGTTTTTT
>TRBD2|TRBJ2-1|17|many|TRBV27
CASSSPRTSGGYNEQFF
TGTGCCAGCAGTTCCCCTCGGACTAGCGGGGGTTACAATGAGCAGTTCTTC
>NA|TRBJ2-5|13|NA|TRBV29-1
CSVESDSTGTQYF
TGCAGCGTTGAATCTGACTCAACGGGGACCCAGTACTTC
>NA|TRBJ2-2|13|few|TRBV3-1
CASSVRQVGELFF
TGTGCCAGCAGCGTACGACAGGTCGGGGAGCTGTTTTTT
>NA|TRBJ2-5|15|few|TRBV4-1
CASRHIGASWETQYF
TGCGCCAGCAGACATATTGGGGCATCGTGGGAGACCCAGTACTTC
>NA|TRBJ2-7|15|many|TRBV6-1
CASRGRDRRTYEQYF
TGTGCCAGCAGGGGCCGGGACCGAAGGACCTACGAGCAGTACTTC
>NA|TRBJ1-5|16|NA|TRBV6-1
CASSLDRPYSNQPQHF
TGTGCCAGCAGCCTCGACAGGCCCTATAGCAATCAGCCCCAGCATTTT
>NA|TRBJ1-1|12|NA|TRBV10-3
CAISESTVEAFF
TGTGCCATCAGTGAGTCGACCGTTGAAGCTTTCTTT
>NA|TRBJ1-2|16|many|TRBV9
CASSGVSPAPNYGYTF
TGTGCCAGCAGCGGGGTCTCCCCGGCGCCCAACTATGGCTACACCTTC
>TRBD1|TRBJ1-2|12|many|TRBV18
CASSRDSSGYTF
TGTGCCAGCTCTCGGGACAGTTCGGGCTACACCTTC
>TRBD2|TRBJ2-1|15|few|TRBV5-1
CASQRDSWIYNEQFF
TGCGCCAGCCAGCGGGATTCCTGGATATACAATGAGCAGTTCTTC
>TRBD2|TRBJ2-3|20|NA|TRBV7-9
CASSPERLAGDTPSTDTQYF
TGTGCCAGCAGCCCAGAGAGGCTAGCGGGAGATACCCCCTCCACAGATACGCAGTATTTT
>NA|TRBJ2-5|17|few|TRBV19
CASSPRGWRGVGETQYF
TGTGCCAGTAGTCCCCGGGGTTGGCGGGGAGTCGGGGAGACCCAGTACTTC
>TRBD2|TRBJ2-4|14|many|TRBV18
CASALAGAKNIQYF
TGTGCCAGCGCCTTAGCGGGAGCCAAAAACATTCAGTACTTC
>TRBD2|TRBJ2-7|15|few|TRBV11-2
CASSLPASGSYEQYF
TGTGCCAGCAGCTTACCGGCTAGCGGGTCCTACGAGCAGTACTTC
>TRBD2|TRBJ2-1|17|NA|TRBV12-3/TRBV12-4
CASSLARLAGDYNEQFF
TGTGCCAGCAGTTTAGCGCGGCTAGCGGGAGATTACAATGAGCAGTTCTTC
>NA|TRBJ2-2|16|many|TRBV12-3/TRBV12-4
CASRPEVVEDTGELFF
TGTGCCAGCAGACCCGAGGTTGTTGAAGACACCGGGGAGCTGTTTTTT
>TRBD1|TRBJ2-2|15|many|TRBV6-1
CASSRDRVRTGELFF
TGTGCCAGCAGCCGGGACAGGGTTCGCACCGGGGAGCTGTTTTTT
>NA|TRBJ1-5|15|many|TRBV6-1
CASNLRGDSNQPQHF
TGTGCCAGCAATTTGCGCGGTGATAGCAATCAGCCCCAGCATTTT
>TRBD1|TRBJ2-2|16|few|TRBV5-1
CASSLEGQGGTGELFF
TGCGCCAGCAGCTTGGAGGGACAGGGTGGCACCGGGGAGCTGTTTTTT
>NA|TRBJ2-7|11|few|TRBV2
CASTTGYEQYF
TGTGCCAGCACCACTGGCTACGAGCAGTACTTC
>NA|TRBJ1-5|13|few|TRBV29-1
CSAQGALGQPQHF
TGCAGCGCTCAAGGTGCTCTTGGTCAGCCCCAGCATTTT
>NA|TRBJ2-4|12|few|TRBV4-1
CASSQVGNIQYF
TGCGCCAGCAGCCAAGTAGGCAACATTCAGTACTTC
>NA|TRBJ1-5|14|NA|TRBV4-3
CASSQGRGDQPQHF
TGCGCCAGCAGCCAAGGGCGGGGTGATCAGCCCCAGCATTTT
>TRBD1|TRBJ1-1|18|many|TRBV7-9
CASSLLRGQGAQNTEAFF
TGTGCCAGCAGCCTCTTAAGAGGACAGGGGGCGCAGAACACTGAAGCTTTCTTT
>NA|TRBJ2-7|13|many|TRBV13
CASSFEQGHEQYF
TGTGCCAGCAGCTTTGAACAGGGCCACGAGCAGTACTTC
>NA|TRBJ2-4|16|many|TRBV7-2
CASSRAGSLAKNIQYF
TGTGCCAGCAGCCGGGCGGGGAGTCTAGCCAAAAACATTCAGTACTTC
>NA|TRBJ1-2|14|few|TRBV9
CASSLNGGANGYTF
TGTGCCAGCAGCCTTAACGGGGGGGCCAATGGCTACACCTTC
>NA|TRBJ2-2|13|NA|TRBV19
CASNHMNTGELFF
TGTGCCAGTAACCATATGAACACCGGGGAGCTGTTTTTT
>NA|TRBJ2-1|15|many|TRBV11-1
CASSVDSSSYNEQFF
TGTGCCAGCAGCGTTGACAGTAGCTCCTACAATGAGCAGTTCTTC
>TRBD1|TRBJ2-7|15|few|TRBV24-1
CATSAPGQGAGEQYF
TGTGCCACCAGTGCTCCGGGACAGGGGGCTGGAGAGCAGTACTTC
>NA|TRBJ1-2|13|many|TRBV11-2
CASSADGNYGYTF
TGTGCCAGCAGCGCAGATGGGAACTATGGCTACACCTTC
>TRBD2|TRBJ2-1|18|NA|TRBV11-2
CASSPAGTSGSLYNEQFF
TGTGCCAGCAGCCCCGCCGGGACTAGCGGGAGCCTTTACAATGAGCAGTTCTTC
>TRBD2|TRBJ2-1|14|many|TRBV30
CAWSRSGADNEQFF
TGTGCCTGGAGTCGCAGCGGGGCGGATAATGAGCAGTTCTTC